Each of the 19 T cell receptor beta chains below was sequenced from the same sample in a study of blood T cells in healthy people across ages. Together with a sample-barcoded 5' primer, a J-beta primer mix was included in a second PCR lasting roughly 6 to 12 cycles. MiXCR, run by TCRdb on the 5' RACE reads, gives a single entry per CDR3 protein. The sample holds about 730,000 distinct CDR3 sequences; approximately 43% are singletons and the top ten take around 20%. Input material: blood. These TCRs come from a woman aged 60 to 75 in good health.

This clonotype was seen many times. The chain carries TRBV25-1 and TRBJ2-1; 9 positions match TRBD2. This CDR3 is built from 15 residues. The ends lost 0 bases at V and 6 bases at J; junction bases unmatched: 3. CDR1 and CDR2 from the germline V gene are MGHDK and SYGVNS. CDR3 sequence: CASSEYGAGGNEQFF. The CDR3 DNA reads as TGTGCCAGCAGTGAATATGGAGCGGGAGGCAATGAGCAGTTCTTC.

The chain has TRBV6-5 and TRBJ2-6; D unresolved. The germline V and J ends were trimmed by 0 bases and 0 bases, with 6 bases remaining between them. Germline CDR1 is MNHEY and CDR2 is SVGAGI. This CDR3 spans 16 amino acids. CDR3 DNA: TGTGCCAGCAGTTACTCGATGGGCTCTGGGGCCAACGTCCTGACTTTC. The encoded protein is CASSYSMGSGANVLTF.

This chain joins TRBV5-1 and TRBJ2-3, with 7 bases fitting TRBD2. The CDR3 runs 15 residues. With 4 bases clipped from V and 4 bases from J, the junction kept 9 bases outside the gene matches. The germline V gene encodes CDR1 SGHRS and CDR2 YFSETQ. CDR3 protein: CASSERWGGADTQYF. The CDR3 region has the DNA TGCGCCAGCAGCGAGAGGTGGGGGGGTGCAGATACGCAGTATTTT.

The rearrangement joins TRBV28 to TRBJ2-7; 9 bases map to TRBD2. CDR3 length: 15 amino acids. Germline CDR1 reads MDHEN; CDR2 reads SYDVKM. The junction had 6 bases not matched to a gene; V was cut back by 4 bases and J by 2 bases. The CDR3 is CASSSIGGGAYEQYF. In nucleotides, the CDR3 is TGTGCCAGCAGTTCCATTGGCGGGGGGGCCTACGAGCAGTACTTC.

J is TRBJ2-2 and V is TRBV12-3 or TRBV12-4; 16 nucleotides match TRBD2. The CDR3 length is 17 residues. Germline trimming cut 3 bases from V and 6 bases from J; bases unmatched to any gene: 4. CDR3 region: CASSLGLAGGLSGELFF. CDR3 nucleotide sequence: TGTGCCAGCAGTTTGGGACTAGCGGGAGGGTTGTCCGGGGAGCTGTTTTTT.

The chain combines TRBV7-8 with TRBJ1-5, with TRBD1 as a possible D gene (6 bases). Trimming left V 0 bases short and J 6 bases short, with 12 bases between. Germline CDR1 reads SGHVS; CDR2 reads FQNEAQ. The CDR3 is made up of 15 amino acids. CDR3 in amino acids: CASSLAETGLQPQHF. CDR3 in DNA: TGTGCCAGCAGCTTAGCGGAAACAGGGCTTCAGCCCCAGCATTTT.

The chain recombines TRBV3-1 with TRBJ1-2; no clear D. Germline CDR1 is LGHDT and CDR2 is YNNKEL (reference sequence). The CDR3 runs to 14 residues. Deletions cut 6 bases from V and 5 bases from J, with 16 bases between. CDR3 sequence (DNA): TGTGCCAGCAGAGACGGTCGCAGAGAATATGGCTACACCTTC. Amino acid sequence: CASRDGRREYGYTF.

As DNA, the CDR3 is TGCGCCAGCAGCCACCCCGGGACAGGGCTAAACTATGGCTACACCTTC. The encoded protein is CASSHPGTGLNYGYTF. The chain carries TRBV4-3 and TRBJ1-2; TRBD1 matches at 9 bases. This CDR3 contains 16 residues. Germline V gene data show CDR1 as LGHNA and CDR2 as YSLEER. J was trimmed by 2 bases and V by 3 bases; bases with no gene match: 7.

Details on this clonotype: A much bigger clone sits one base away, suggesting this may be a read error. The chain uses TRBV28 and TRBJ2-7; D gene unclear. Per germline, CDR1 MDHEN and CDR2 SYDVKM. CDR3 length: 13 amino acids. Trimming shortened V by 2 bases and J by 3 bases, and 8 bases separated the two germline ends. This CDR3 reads CASSLIGNYEQYF. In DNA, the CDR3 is TGTGCCAGCAGTTTAATAGGGAACTACGAGCAGTACTTC.

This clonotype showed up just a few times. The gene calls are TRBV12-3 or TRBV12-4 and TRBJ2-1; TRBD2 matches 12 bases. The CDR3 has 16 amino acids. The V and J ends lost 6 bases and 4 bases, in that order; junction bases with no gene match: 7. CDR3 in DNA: TGTGCCAGCAGATCGACTAGCGGGAGTAAGTACAATGAGCAGTTCTTC. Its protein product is CASRSTSGSKYNEQFF.

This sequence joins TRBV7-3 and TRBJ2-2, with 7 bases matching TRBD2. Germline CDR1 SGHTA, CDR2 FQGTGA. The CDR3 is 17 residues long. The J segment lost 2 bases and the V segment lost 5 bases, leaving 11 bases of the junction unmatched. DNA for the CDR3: TGTGCCAGCAGCCCGGGAGGTGGTACTCCAAACACCGGGGAGCTGTTTTTT. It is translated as CASSPGGGTPNTGELFF.

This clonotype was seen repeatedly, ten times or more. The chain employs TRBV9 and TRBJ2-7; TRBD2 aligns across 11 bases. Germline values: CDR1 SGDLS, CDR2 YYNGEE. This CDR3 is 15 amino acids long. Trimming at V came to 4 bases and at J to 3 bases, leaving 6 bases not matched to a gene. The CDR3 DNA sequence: TGTGCCAGCAGCTCCCCCGGGACTAGCGGCTACGAGCAGTACTTC. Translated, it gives CASSSPGTSGYEQYF.

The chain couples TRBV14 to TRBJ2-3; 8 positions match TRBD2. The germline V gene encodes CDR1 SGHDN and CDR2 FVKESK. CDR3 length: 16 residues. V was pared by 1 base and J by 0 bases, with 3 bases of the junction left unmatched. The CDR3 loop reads CASSQVRGASTDTQYF. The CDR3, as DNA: TGTGCCAGCAGCCAAGTGCGGGGGGCTAGCACAGATACGCAGTATTTT.

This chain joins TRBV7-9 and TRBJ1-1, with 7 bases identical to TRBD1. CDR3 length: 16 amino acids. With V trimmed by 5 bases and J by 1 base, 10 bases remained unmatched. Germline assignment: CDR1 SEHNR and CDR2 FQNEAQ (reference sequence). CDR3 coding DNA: TGTGCCAGCAGCGTGACAGGGTCGGTGCGGAACACTGAAGCTTTCTTT. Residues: CASSVTGSVRNTEAFF.

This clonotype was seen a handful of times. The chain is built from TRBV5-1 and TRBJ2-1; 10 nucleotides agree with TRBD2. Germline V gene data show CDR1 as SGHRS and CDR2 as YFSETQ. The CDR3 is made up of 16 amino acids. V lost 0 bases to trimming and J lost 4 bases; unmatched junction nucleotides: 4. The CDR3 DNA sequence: TGCGCCAGCAGCTTGGATAGCGGGAGGTCGTACAATGAGCAGTTCTTC. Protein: CASSLDSGRSYNEQFF.

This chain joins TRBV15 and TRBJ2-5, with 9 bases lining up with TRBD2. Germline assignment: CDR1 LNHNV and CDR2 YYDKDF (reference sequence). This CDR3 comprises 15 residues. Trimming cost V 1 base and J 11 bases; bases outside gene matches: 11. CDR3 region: CATSRGPSGMNEQYF. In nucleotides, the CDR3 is TGTGCCACCAGCAGAGGTCCTAGCGGGATGAATGAGCAGTACTTC. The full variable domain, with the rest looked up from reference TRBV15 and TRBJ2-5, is DAMVIQNPRYQVTQFGKPVTLSCSQTLNHNVMYWYQQKSSQAPKLLFHYYDKDFNNEADTPDNFQSRRPNTSFCFLDIRSPGLGDTAMYLCATSRGPSGMNEQYFGPGTRLLVL.

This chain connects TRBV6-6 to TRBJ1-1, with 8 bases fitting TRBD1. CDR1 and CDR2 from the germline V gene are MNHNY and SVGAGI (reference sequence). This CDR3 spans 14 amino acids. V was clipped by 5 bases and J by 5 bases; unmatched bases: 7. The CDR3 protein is CASSPGQGRTEAFF. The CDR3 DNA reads TGTGCCAGCAGTCCCGGACAGGGTCGGACTGAAGCTTTCTTT.

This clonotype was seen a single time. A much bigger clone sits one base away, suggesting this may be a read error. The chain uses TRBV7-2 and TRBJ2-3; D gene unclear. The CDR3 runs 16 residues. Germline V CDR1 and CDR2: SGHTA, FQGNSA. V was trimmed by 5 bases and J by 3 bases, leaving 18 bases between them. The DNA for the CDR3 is TGTGCCAGCAGCAAGTACGGCGCCGCACGAACAGATACGCAGTATTTT. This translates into CASSKYGAARTDTQYF.

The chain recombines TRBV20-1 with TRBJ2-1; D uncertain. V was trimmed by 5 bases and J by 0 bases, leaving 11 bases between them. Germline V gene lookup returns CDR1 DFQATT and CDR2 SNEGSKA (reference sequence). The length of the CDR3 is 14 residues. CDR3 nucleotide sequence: TGCAGTGCTCACGACACCAGCTCCTACAATGAGCAGTTCTTC. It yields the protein CSAHDTSSYNEQFF.